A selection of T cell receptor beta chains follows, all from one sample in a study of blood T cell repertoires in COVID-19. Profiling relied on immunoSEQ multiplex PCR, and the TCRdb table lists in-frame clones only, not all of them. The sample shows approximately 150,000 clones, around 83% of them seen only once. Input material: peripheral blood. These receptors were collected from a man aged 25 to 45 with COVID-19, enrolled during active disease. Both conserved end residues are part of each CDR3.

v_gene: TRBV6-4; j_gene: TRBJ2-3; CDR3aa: CASSDTGGRGDTQYF
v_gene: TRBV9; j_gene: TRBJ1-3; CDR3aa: CASSVERGNTIYF
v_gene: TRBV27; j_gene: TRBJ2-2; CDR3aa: CASRPPTSANTGELFF
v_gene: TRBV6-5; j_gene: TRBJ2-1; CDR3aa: CASSYSSGYNEQFF
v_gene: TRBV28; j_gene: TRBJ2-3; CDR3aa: CASSSGADTQYF
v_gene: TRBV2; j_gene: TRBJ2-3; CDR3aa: CASRTSGTSTDTQYF
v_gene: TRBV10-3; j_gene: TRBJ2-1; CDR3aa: CAISRGRKVDEQFF
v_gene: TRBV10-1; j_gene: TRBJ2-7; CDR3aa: CASSESQYYEQYF
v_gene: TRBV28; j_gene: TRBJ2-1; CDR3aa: CASSRRDPSYNEQFF
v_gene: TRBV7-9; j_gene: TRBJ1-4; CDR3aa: CASSLQQGTNEKLFF
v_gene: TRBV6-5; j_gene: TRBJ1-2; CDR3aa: CASSTGGTKHGYTF
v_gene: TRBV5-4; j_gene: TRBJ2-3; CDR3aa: CASSRAGTGGTDTQYF
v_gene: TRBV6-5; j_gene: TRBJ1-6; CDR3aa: CASSYSRDSNNSPLHF
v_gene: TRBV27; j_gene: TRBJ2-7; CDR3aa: CASSRGGLGEQYF
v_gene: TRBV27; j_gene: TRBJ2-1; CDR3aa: CASSTLAAKSYNEQFF
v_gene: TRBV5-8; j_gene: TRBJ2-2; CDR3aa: CASSQVARGELFF
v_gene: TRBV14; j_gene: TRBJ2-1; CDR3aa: CASSRRGTGNEQFF
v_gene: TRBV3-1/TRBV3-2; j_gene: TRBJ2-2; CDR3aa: CASSLRLAANTGELFF
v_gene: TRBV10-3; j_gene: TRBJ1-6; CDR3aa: CAISESGMGATSPLHF
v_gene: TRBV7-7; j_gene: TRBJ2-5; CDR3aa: CASTPPPGKETQYF
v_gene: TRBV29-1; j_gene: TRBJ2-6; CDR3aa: CSVHQDSGANVLTF
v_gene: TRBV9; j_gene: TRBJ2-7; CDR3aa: CASSVGTGGCEQYF
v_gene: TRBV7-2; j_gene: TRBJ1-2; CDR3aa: CASSFPDRGVYGYTF
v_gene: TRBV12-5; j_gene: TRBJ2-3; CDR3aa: CASGTGQVTDTQYF
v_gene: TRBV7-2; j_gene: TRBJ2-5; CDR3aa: CASSLTLDRRQTQYF
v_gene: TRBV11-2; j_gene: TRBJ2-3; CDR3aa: CASSLVSGRSTDTQYF
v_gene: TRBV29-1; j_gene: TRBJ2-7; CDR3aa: CSVNDRDTYEQYF
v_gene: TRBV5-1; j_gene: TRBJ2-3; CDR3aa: CASTQGGSTDTQYF
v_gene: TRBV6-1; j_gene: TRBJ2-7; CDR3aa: CASSDRNEQYF
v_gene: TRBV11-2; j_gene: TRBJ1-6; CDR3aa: CASSPRQGRNSPLHF
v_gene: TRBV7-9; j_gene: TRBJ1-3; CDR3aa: CASRRDTGNTIYF
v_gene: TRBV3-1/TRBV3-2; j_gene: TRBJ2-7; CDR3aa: CASVSSGEQYF
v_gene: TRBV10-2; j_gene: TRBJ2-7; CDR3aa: CASSAGGYF
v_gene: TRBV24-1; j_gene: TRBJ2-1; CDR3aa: CATSDGASGTTYNEQFF
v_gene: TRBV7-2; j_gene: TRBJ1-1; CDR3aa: CALLGQSSTEAFF
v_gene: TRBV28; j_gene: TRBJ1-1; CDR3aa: CASRYRGRTEAFF
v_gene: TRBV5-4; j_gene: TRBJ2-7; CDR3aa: CASSSEGGSGYEQYF
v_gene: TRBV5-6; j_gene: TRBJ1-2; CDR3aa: CASSTKTGVGYGYTF